The present T cell receptor (beta chain) was sequenced within a study of T cell clonality in common variable immunodeficiency. Study conclusions and caveats: Reportedly, TCR beta sequences from common variable immunodeficiency showed fewer deletions and N-nucleotide insertions. Compared with healthy controls, CVID subjects showed increased TCRbeta clonality, mostly in about a third.

From germline, CDR1 is DFQATT and CDR2 SNEGSKA (reference sequence). The V and J ends lost 5 bases and 7 bases, in that order; junction bases with no gene match: 21. The CDR3 contains 20 residues. This clone was counted at least ten times. Antigen specificity is unknown. Sequencing ends 3 residues short of the CDR3 end; the germline J gene provides the rest. The assay was immunoSEQ multiplex PCR, and TCRdb's table has in-frame clones only and misses some. The sample shows 25,000 to 35,000 clones, none of them appearing just once. The sequence derives from a human donor with common variable immunodeficiency. Sequenced material: peripheral blood mononuclear cells. The rearrangement links TRBV20-1 to TRBJ2-3; the match to TRBD2 covers 16 bases. The CDR3 loop reads CSAPGLAGGPHGIGINTQYF. CDR3 DNA, as far as it was read: TGCAGTGCTCCGGGACTAGCGGGAGGGCCTCACGGGATCGGGATCAATACG.